This T cell receptor (beta chain) was obtained from a study of blood T cell repertoires in COVID-19 (dated by TCRdb to the early 2020s). At the level of the whole study: Samples from collaborators originated in the United States, Italy and Spain and spanned both the acute and convalescent phases of COVID-19. The material from the prospective study consisted of cDNA or gDNA derived from T cells, B-cell-depleted T cells, or PBMCs. Subjects who had been exposed to COVID-19, were actively infected with it, or had recovered from it provided the deeply sampled blood TCRbeta repertoires that made up the dataset. The repertoires were made available in a free public database intended to serve as a resource for research on the immune response to SARS-CoV-2. Samples were obtained from the ongoing ImmuneRACE study (first 160 participants) and from about 1,300 subjects provided by 6 global collaborators. Sample metadata almost always included a de-identified subject ID, COVID-19 status, age in years and sex. HLA class I and class II types, where available, came from metadata supplied by the sample provider rather than from assay-based typing. The full study reports these points: Clinical and demographic metadata were provided uncurated, with the amount varying by source and participant.

One collaborating source in Seattle enrolled patients while the patients were actively infected and followed the patients over time throughout the course of disease. Whole blood was collected in K2EDTA tubes by collaborating institutions according to the institutions' own protocols. Collaborator samples were shipped for TCRbeta analysis as frozen whole blood, isolated PBMCs, or DNA extracted from either sample type. The immunoSEQ Assay, a bias-controlled multiplex PCR, was used to amplify TCRbeta CDR3 regions from genomic DNA. Per the original workflow: Within the assay, amplification of reference gene primers was used to estimate how many nucleated cells each sample contained. Sequence reads were collapsed and filtered to measure the absolute abundance of every unique TCRbeta CDR3 rearrangement. For each sample, productive Simpson clonality was calculated as the square root of Simpson's diversity index across productive rearrangements. Here the immuneACCESS table is served through TCRdb, limited to in-frame sequences with V and J called. Missing clones are a known gap in these copies; in checked studies unresolved V genes cover under half, and the rest lacks a known reason. That table supplies the V and J calls and clone size; D and trimming were determined from the DNA. The sample table records approximately 300,000 clones; around 90% of these occur just once. 6% to 7% of the sample rests with the top ten.

As concerns this clone: The target of this receptor is not known. One base away there is no much larger clone; base qualities are not given.

V ends up 5 bases short and J 2 bases short, with an unmatched junction base count of 5. CDR1 LNHDA and CDR2 SQIVND were looked up in the germline V gene (reference sequence). Inclusive of the bounding cysteine and phenylalanine, the CDR3 is 16 residues long. Of the read, only the CDR3 DNA is kept; its 48 bases are in frame from base 1. This TCR was sampled from a woman aged 25 to 45 with COVID-19, enrolled during active disease. What was sequenced was peripheral blood. The rearrangement combines TRBV19 with TRBJ2-1; 11 nucleotides in the junction match TRBD2. The CDR3 in this case is CASSPLSGRAYNEQFF. The nucleotide sequence reads as follows: TGTGCCAGTAGTCCCCTTAGCGGGAGGGCCTACAATGAGCAGTTCTTC.